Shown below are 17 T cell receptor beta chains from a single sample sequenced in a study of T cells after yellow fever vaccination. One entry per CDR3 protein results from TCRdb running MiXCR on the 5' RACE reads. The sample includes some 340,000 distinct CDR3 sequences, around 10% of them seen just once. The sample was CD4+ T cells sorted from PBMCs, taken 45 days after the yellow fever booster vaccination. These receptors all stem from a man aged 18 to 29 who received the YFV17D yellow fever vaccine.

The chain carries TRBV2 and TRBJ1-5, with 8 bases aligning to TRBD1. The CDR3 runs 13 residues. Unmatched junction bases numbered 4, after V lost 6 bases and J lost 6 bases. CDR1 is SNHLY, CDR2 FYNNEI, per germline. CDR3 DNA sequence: TGTGCCAGCAGAGGACAGGGTAGTCAGCCCCAGCATTTT. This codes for CASRGQGSQPQHF. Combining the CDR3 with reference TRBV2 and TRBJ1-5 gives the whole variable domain EPEVTQTPSHQVTQMGQEVILRCVPISNHLYFYWYRQILGQKVEFLVSFYNNEISEKSEIFDDQFSVERPDGSNFTLKIRSTKLEDSAMYFCASRGQGSQPQHFGDGTRLSIL.

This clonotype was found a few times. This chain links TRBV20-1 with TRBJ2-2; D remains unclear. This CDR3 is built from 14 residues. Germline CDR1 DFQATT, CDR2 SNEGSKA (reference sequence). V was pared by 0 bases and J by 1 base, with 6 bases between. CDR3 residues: CSARDTGNTGELFF. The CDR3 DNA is TGCAGTGCTAGAGATACCGGGAACACCGGGGAGCTGTTTTTT.

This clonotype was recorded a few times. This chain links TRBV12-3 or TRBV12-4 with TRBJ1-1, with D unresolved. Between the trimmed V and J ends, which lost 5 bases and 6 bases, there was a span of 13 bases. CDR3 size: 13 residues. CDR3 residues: CASSKTPPAEAFF. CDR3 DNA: TGTGCCAGCAGTAAAACACCTCCCGCTGAAGCTTTCTTT.

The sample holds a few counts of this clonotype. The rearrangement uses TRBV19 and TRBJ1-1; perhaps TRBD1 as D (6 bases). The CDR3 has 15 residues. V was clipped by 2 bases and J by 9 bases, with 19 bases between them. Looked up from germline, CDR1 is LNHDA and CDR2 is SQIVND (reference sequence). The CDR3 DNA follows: TGTGCCAGTAGTATACGCCTAGGGGGGTCCTATCAAGCTTTCTTT. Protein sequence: CASSIRLGGSYQAFF. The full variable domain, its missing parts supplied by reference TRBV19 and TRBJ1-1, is DGGITQSPKYLFRKEGQNVTLSCEQNLNHDAMYWYRQDPGQGLRLIYYSQIVNDFQKGDIAEGYSVSREKKESFPLTVTSAQKNPTAFYLCASSIRLGGSYQAFFGQGTRLTVV.

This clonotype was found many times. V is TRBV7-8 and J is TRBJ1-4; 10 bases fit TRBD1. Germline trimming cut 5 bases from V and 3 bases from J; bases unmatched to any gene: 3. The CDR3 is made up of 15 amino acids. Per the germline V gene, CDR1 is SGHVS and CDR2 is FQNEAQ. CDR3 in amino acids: CASSRQGAANEKLFF. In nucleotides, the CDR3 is TGTGCCAGCAGCCGACAGGGGGCGGCTAATGAAAAACTGTTTTTT.

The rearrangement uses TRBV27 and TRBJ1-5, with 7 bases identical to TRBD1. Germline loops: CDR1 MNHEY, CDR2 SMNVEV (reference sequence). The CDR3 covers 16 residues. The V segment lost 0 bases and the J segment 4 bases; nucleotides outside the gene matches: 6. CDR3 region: CASSLSQGMGNQPQHF. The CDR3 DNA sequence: TGTGCCAGCAGTTTATCACAGGGGATGGGGAATCAGCCCCAGCATTTT.

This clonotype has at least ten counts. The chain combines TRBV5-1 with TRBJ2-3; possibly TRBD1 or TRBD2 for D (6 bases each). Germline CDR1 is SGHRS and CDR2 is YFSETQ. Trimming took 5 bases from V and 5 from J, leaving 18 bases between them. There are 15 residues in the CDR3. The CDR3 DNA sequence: TGCGCCAGCAGACCCCCTGGGGGGCTCGGAGATACGCAGTATTTT. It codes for CASRPPGGLGDTQYF.

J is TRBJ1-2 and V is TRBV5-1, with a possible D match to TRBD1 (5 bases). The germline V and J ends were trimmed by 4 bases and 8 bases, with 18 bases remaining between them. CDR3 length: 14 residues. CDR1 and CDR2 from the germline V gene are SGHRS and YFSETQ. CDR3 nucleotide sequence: TGCGCCAGCAGCCGGGGGATCCGAAGTGGGGGCTACACCTTC. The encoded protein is CASSRGIRSGGYTF.

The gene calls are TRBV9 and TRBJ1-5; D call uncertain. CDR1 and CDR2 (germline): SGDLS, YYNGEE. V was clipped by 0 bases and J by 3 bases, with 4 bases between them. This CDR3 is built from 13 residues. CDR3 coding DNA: TGTGCCAGCAGCGTAGGTCACAATCAGCCCCAGCATTTT. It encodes CASSVGHNQPQHF.

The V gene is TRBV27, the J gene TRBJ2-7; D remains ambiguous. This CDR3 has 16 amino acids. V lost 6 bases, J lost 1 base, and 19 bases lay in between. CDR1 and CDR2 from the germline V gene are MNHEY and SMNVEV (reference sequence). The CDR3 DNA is TGTGCCAGCAGACCCCTACCAAGCGACGGATCCTACGAGCAGTACGTC. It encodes CASRPLPSDGSYEQYV.

In DNA, the CDR3 is TGTGCCAGCAGCATCTTTGACAGGGGCGGGGAGCTGTTTTTT. It translates to CASSIFDRGGELFF. The rearrangement uses TRBV5-6 and TRBJ2-2; the match to TRBD1 covers 8 bases. Germline-derived CDR1 and CDR2 are SGHDT and YYEEEE. Germline trimming cut 4 bases from V and 7 bases from J; bases unmatched to any gene: 6. This CDR3 contains 14 residues.

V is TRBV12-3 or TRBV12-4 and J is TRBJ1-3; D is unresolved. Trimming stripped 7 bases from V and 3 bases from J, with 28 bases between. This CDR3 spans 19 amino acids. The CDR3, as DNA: TGTGCCAGCACTAACGGTGGGCACTTTACTAGGCCTGGTGGAAACACCATATATTTT. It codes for CASTNGGHFTRPGGNTIYF.

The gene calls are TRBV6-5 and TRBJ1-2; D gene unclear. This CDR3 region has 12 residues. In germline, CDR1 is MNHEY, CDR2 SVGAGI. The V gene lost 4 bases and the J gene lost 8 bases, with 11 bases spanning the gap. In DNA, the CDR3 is TGTGCCAGCAGTTCCTACTCAGGCGGCTACACCTTC. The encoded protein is CASSSYSGGYTF.

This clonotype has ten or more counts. The CDR3 region is CASSLWGQLETQYF. CDR3 DNA sequence: TGTGCCAGCAGCTTATGGGGGCAGCTAGAGACCCAGTACTTC. The rearrangement links TRBV7-2 to TRBJ2-5; the D gene is possibly TRBD1 (6 bases). Germline V gene sequence: CDR1 SGHTA, CDR2 FQGNSA. Between the trimmed V and J ends, which lost 2 bases and 4 bases, there was a span of 11 bases. CDR3 size: 14 residues.

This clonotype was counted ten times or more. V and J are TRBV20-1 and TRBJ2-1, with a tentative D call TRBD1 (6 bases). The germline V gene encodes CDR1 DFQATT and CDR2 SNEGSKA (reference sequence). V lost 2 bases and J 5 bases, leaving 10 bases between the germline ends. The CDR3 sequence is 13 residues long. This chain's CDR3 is CSARSGQNNEQFF. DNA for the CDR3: TGCAGTGCTAGAAGCGGACAGAACAATGAGCAGTTCTTC.

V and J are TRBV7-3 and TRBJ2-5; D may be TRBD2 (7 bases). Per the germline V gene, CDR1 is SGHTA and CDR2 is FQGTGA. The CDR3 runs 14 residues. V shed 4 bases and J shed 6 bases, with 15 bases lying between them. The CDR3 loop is CASSSWGGLQTQYF. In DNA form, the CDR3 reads TGTGCCAGCAGCTCGTGGGGGGGCCTACAGACCCAGTACTTC.

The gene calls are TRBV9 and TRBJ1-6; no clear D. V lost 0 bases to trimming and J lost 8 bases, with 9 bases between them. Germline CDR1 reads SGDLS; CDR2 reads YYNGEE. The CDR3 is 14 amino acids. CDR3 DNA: TGTGCCAGCAGCGTAGAATATTTGGATTCACCCCTCCACTTT. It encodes CASSVEYLDSPLHF. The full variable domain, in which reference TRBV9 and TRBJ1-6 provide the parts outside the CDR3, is DSGVTQTPKHLITATGQRVTLRCSPRSGDLSVYWYQQSLDQGLQFLIQYYNGEERAKGNILERFSAQQFPDLHSELNLSSLELGDSALYFCASSVEYLDSPLHFGNGTRLTVT.